A single sample gave rise to the 23 T cell receptor beta chains below, sequenced in a study of CD8+CD57+ T cells in acquired aplastic anemia. Investigators profiled TCR beta VDJ and CDR3 from genomic DNA template. From the reads, TCRdb called clonotypes with MiXCR, one entry per CDR3 protein. The repertoire holds some 180,000 distinct CDR3 sequences, with roughly 65% as singletons. Patients chosen for sequencing had shown CD8+CD57+ cell expansion by flow cytometry. The specimen sequenced was sorted CD4+, CD8+, or CD8+CD57+ T cells (not recorded which) from PBMCs. The source of these receptors is a human donor with aplastic anemia.

Only one count was recorded for this clonotype. The rearrangement links TRBV29-1 to TRBJ1-2; D might be TRBD1 (5 bases). The germline V and J ends were trimmed by 7 bases and 4 bases, with 19 bases remaining between them. Germline loops: CDR1 SQVTM, CDR2 ANQGSEA. This CDR3 has 14 residues. The CDR3 is CSANLGSGTYGYTF. CDR3 nucleotide sequence: TGCAGCGCAAATCTAGGTTCGGGGACCTATGGCTACACCTTC. Complete variable domain (other parts from reference TRBV29-1 and TRBJ1-2): SAVISQKPSRDICQRGTSLTIQCQVDSQVTMMFWYRQQPGQSLTLIATANQGSEATYESGFVIDKFPISRPNLTFSTLTVSNMSPEDSSIYLCSANLGSGTYGYTFGSGTRLTVV.

V usage is TRBV4-1 and J usage is TRBJ2-7; 7 bases align to TRBD1. Trimming removed 5 bases from V and 2 bases from J; junction bases left unmatched: 6. Per the germline V gene, CDR1 is MGHRA and CDR2 is YSYEKL. This CDR3 region has 14 residues. CDR3 sequence reads: CASSARQGPYEQYF. In DNA, the CDR3 is TGCGCCAGCAGCGCCCGACAGGGTCCCTACGAGCAGTACTTC.

The rearrangement links TRBV7-6 to TRBJ1-4; D is possibly TRBD1 (5 bases). Trimming shortened V by 1 base and J by 6 bases, and 12 bases separated the two germline ends. Germline assignment: CDR1 SGHVS and CDR2 FNYEAQ. CDR3 length equals 15 residues. This CDR3 reads CASSLGGVRYEKLFF. CDR3 in DNA: TGTGCCAGCAGCTTAGGGGGCGTCAGGTATGAAAAACTGTTTTTT.

The chain uses TRBV5-4 and TRBJ2-5; a possible D gene is TRBD2 (5 bases). The CDR3 length is 14 residues. Germline CDR1 and CDR2: SGHNT and YYREEE (reference sequence). V lost 2 bases, J lost 3 bases, and 11 bases lay in between. CDR3 in DNA: TGTGCCAGCAGCTTTGGTCCGGGAAAAGAGACCCAGTACTTC. Its translation: CASSFGPGKETQYF.

Ten or more counts support this clonotype. This sequence joins TRBV6-2 or TRBV6-3 and TRBJ2-3; no clear D gene. The germline CDR1 and CDR2 sequences are MNHEY and SVGEGT. The CDR3 is 13 amino acids. V was shortened by 6 bases and J by 0 bases, with 7 bases between the two germline ends. CDR3 amino acids: CASSAWSTDTQYF. CDR3 in DNA: TGTGCCAGCAGCGCGTGGAGCACAGATACGCAGTATTTT.

This rearrangement joins TRBV28 to TRBJ2-1; D is possibly TRBD1 (6 bases). Germline V CDR1 and CDR2: MDHEN, SYDVKM. V was cut by 4 bases and J by 3 bases, with 13 bases left in between. The CDR3 consists of 15 residues. The CDR3: CASSYNREFYNEQFF. DNA of the CDR3: TGTGCCAGCAGTTATAACAGGGAATTCTACAATGAGCAGTTCTTC.

The rearrangement joins TRBV7-9 to TRBJ2-7; 10 bases are a match to TRBD1. Germline CDR1 is SEHNR and CDR2 is FQNEAQ (reference sequence). Trimming at V came to 7 bases and at J to 4 bases, leaving 4 bases not matched to a gene. There are 13 residues in the CDR3. DNA for the CDR3: TGTGCCAGCAAGCGGACAGGGGGTTACGAGCAGTACTTC. It yields the protein CASKRTGGYEQYF.

The chain carries TRBV20-1 and TRBJ2-1; TRBD2 matches 10 bases. There are 19 residues in the CDR3. Germline assignment: CDR1 DFQATT and CDR2 SNEGSKA (reference sequence). J gave up 10 bases and V 0 bases, and 21 bases lay outside the gene matches. CDR3: CSARDQAGGGVRVEREQFF. As DNA, the CDR3 is TGCAGTGCTAGAGATCAAGCGGGAGGGGGGGTTAGGGTGGAGCGCGAGCAGTTCTTC.

This clonotype came up many times. The chain carries TRBV14 and TRBJ1-2; no definite D call. V dropped 0 bases and J dropped 4 bases, with 12 bases sitting between them. This CDR3 is 15 amino acids long. Germline CDR1 is SGHDN and CDR2 is FVKESK. CDR3 loop: CASSQDAVPVYGYTF. For the CDR3, the DNA is TGTGCCAGCAGCCAAGATGCGGTGCCAGTCTATGGCTACACCTTC.

This clonotype occurred a few times. This rearrangement joins TRBV15 to TRBJ2-1, with TRBD2 matching over 10 bases. The V gene's germline CDR1 is LNHNV and CDR2 YYDKDF (reference sequence). The CDR3 spans 15 residues. Unmatched junction bases numbered 6, after V lost 1 base and J lost 9 bases. The CDR3 is CATSRVLAGESEQFF. In DNA form, the CDR3 reads TGTGCCACCAGCAGAGTCCTAGCGGGAGAGAGTGAGCAGTTCTTC.

This clonotype showed up just a few times. V gene TRBV2 combines with J gene TRBJ1-6; perhaps TRBD1 as D (5 bases). The germline CDR1 and CDR2 sequences are SNHLY and FYNNEI. The CDR3 is 14 amino acids. The germline V and J ends were trimmed by 4 bases and 8 bases, with 12 bases remaining between them. The CDR3 coding sequence is TGTGCCAGCAGTGGGGGACGGTCTGATTCACCCCTCCACTTT. It encodes CASSGGRSDSPLHF.

The CDR3 spells CAIRGVPGQGANGTEAFF. CDR3 bases: TGTGCCATCAGGGGAGTTCCGGGACAGGGGGCGAATGGTACTGAAGCTTTCTTT. The chain carries TRBV10-3 and TRBJ1-1; 12 bases line up with TRBD1. The V segment lost 6 bases and the J segment 5 bases; nucleotides outside the gene matches: 16. The CDR3 loop spans 18 amino acids. Germline V CDR1 and CDR2: ENHRY, SYGVKD.

The chain links TRBV7-9 to TRBJ2-1; the match to TRBD1 covers 7 bases. This CDR3 has 15 amino acids. Germline CDR1 reads SEHNR; CDR2 reads FQNEAQ (reference sequence). The J segment lost 7 bases and the V segment lost 2 bases, leaving 8 bases of the junction unmatched. This chain's CDR3 is CASSLRPGGTNEQFF. The CDR3 DNA sequence: TGTGCCAGCAGCTTAAGGCCAGGGGGTACTAATGAGCAGTTCTTC.

This clonotype was detected many times. The chain employs TRBV7-9 and TRBJ1-2, with D hard to call. Trimming stripped 1 base from V and 8 bases from J, with 17 bases between. Germline V gene sequence: CDR1 SEHNR, CDR2 FQNEAQ (reference sequence). The CDR3 length is 15 residues. CDR3 sequence reads: CASSLVGGAEGGYTF. CDR3 nucleotide sequence: TGTGCCAGCAGCTTAGTCGGCGGTGCAGAGGGCGGCTACACCTTC.

The chain combines TRBV7-9 with TRBJ2-5; D is undetermined. This CDR3 region has 12 residues. The V end lost 3 bases, the J end lost 5 bases, and 7 bases lay between the germline ends. Germline V CDR1 and CDR2: SEHNR, FQNEAQ (reference sequence). CDR3 residues: CASSFLEETQYF. Here the CDR3 DNA reads TGTGCCAGCAGCTTTCTGGAGGAGACCCAGTACTTC.

With respect to this clonotype: A much larger clone is a single base away; this may be a read error. The chain recombines TRBV2 with TRBJ1-1; TRBD1 agrees at 7 bases. Germline values: CDR1 SNHLY, CDR2 FYNNEI. CDR3 length equals 14 residues. The CDR3 DNA is TGCACCAGCAGCCAAGACTCGGGGGGACAGGAAGCTTTCTTT. Translation: CTSSQDSGGQEAFF.

This clonotype was detected only a few times. V is TRBV24-1 and J is TRBJ1-1; tentatively, D is TRBD1 (6 bases). With 3 bases removed from V and 2 bases from J, the gap between germline ends came to 9 bases. Germline V gene lookup returns CDR1 KGHDR and CDR2 SFDVKD. The CDR3 length is 14 residues. The CDR3 bases are TGTGCCACCAGTGATAACAGGGATAACACTGAAGCTTTCTTT. Its protein is CATSDNRDNTEAFF.

Comments on this clonotype: This may arise from a read error, as a much more abundant clone is one base away. Likely a read error: the CDR3 ends without its conserved phenylalanine or tryptophan. This sequence joins TRBV6-5 and TRBJ1-4; D is perhaps TRBD1 (6 bases). Germline lookup yields CDR1 MNHEY and CDR2 SVGAGI. CDR3 length: 14 amino acids. V was cut by 7 bases and J by 3 bases, with 12 bases left in between. The CDR3 sequence is CASTSGAANEKLFS. Here the CDR3 DNA reads TGTGCCAGCACCTCAGGGGCGGCTAATGAAAAACTGTTTTCT.

The chain is built from TRBV10-3 and TRBJ2-7; TRBD2 agrees at 9 bases. The CDR3 consists of 15 residues. Germline trimming cut 2 bases from V and 4 bases from J; bases unmatched to any gene: 6. The V gene's germline CDR1 is ENHRY and CDR2 SYGVKD. The CDR3 region is CAISEGLAGNYEQYF. The CDR3 nucleotides read TGTGCCATCAGTGAGGGCCTAGCGGGGAATTACGAGCAGTACTTC.

The table lists this clonotype with many counts. The chain joins TRBV4-1 to TRBJ2-3, with D hard to call. V lost 1 base and J 3 bases, leaving 2 bases between the germline ends. The CDR3 totals 12 residues. Per germline, CDR1 MGHRA and CDR2 YSYEKL. CDR3 DNA: TGCGCCAGCAGCCAAGTTACAGATACGCAGTATTTT. The encoded protein is CASSQVTDTQYF.

Notes on this clonotype: The junction and the germline gene differ at one end; a read error may be behind it. This chain connects TRBV5-6 to TRBJ1-1; D call uncertain. The germline V gene encodes CDR1 SGHDT and CDR2 YYEEEE. The CDR3 contains 14 residues. The CDR3 coding sequence is TGTGCCACCAGCAGACTTATAGGGAACACTGAAGCTTTCTTT. Protein sequence: CATSRLIGNTEAFF.

The chain employs TRBV18 and TRBJ1-1; D not certain. The V end lost 2 bases, the J end lost 2 bases, and 15 bases lay between the germline ends. The CDR3 runs 16 residues. Per germline, CDR1 KGHSH and CDR2 LQKENI. As DNA, the CDR3 is TGTGCCAGCTCACCATCCCGGGTCCCCCTAAACACTGAAGCTTTCTTT. Protein: CASSPSRVPLNTEAFF.

This clonotype came up once. The genes are TRBV7-3 and TRBJ2-3, with 8 bases matching TRBD1. Germline values: CDR1 SGHTA, CDR2 FQGTGA. J was trimmed by 4 bases and V by 4 bases; bases with no gene match: 10. The CDR3 has 16 residues. The CDR3 is CASSYGLDRVSDTQYF. The DNA of the CDR3 is TGTGCCAGCAGCTACGGCTTGGACAGGGTGTCAGATACGCAGTATTTT.